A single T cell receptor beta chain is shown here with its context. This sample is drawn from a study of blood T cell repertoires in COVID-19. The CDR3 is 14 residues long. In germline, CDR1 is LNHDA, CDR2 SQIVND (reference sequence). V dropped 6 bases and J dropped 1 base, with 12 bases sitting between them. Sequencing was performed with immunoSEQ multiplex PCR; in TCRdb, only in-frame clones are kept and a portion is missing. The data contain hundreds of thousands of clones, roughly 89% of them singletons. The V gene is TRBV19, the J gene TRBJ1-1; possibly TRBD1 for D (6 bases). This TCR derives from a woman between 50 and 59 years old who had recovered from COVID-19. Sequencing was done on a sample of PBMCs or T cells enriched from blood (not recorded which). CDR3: CASRSRDKNTEAFF. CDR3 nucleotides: TGTGCCAGTAGAAGCCGGGACAAGAACACTGAAGCTTTCTTT. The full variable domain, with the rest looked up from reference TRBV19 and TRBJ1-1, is DGGITQSPKYLFRKEGQNVTLSCEQNLNHDAMYWYRQDPGQGLRLIYYSQIVNDFQKGDIAEGYSVSREKKESFPLTVTSAQKNPTAFYLCASRSRDKNTEAFFGQGTRLTVV.